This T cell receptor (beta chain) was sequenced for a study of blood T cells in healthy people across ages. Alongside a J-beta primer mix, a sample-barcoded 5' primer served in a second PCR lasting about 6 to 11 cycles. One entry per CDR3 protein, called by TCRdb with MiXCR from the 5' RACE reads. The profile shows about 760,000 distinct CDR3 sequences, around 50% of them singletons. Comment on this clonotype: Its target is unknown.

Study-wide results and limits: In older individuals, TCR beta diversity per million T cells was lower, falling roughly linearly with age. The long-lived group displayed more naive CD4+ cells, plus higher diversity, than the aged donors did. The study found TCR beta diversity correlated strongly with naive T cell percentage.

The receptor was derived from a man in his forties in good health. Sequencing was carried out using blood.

In nucleotides, the CDR3 is TGCAGTGCTAGCCTGGGGAGTGAGACCGGGGAGCTGTTTTTT. It specifies CSASLGSETGELFF. The chain links TRBV20-1 to TRBJ2-2, with D tentatively TRBD2 (5 bases). Germline CDR1 and CDR2: DFQATT and SNEGSKA (reference sequence). This CDR3 comprises 14 residues. The V end was cut by 3 bases, the J end by 5 bases, with 13 bases between.